This TCR beta chain was found in a study of beta chain features in type 1 diabetes. The study, taken as a whole, reports: Researchers could not determine here whether HLA type influences TCRB rearrangement. A moderate, significant TCRB CDR3 shortening appeared in type 1 diabetes across four CD4+ subsets. Insertions at VDJ junctions were less frequent in type 1 diabetes patients. These patients also deleted more nucleotides at the same junctions.

On this clone: Its antigen remains unknown.

Expressed TCRB transcripts got sequenced, as all isolated RNA was reverse transcribed. Profiling relied on immunoSEQ multiplex PCR, and the TCRdb table lists in-frame clones only, not all of them. Seen here are a few hundred thousand clones, approximately 30% observed once, and the top ten hold about 0.065%. From germline, CDR1 is GTSNPN and CDR2 SVGIG (reference sequence). V dropped 2 bases and J dropped 4; count of bases not matched to a gene: 6. The CDR3 runs 15 residues. This chain joins TRBV30 and TRBJ2-2, with 8 nucleotides matching TRBD2. The sample consisted of naive CD4+ T cells from blood. The clonotype comes from a man aged 18 to 30 in good health. CDR3 coding DNA: TGTGCCTGGAGTCGAGCGGGAGCCCTCACCGGGGAGCTGTTTTTT. Its translation: CAWSRAGALTGELFF.